This T cell receptor (beta chain) was identified during a study of blood T cell repertoires in COVID-19 (dated by TCRdb to about 2020). Regarding the research as a whole: Samples from collaborators originated in the United States, Italy and Spain and spanned both the acute and convalescent phases of COVID-19. The material from the prospective study consisted of cDNA or gDNA derived from T cells, B-cell-depleted T cells, or PBMCs. Subjects who had been exposed to COVID-19, were actively infected with it, or had recovered from it provided the deeply sampled blood TCRbeta repertoires that made up the dataset. The repertoires were released in a freely available public database meant as a resource for research on the immune response to SARS-CoV-2. Samples were obtained from the ongoing ImmuneRACE study (first 160 participants) and from over a thousand subjects provided by 6 global collaborators. Nearly every sample came with metadata listing a de-identified subject ID, COVID-19 status, age in years and sex. Where available, HLA class I and class II types were obtained from metadata supplied by the sample provider rather than from assay-based typing. Study-wide conclusions, independent of this receptor: The quantity of clinical and demographic metadata differed by source and by participant and was supplied without curation.

Participants in the prospective study were aged roughly 18 to 89 years, lived in 20 to 25 United States geographic areas, and enrolled through a virtual design. In the prospective study, cohorts were assigned on the basis of participant-reported clinical history obtained from a screening survey and a study questionnaire. Exposed participants had been in contact with someone with a PCR-confirmed or clinician-diagnosed COVID-19 case within 2 weeks of study entry. Each participant in the prospective study had whole blood, serum and a nasopharyngeal or oropharyngeal swab collected by mobile phlebotomists. Additional blood draws and questionnaires over an approximately two-month period could optionally be provided by prospective study participants. Blood samples from the prospective study were shipped frozen or at room temperature prior to DNA extraction. Remarks on this clone: Its antigen is unknown. Base qualities are not provided; no much larger clone lies one nucleotide away.

TCRbeta CDR3 regions were amplified from genomic DNA by means of the immunoSEQ Assay, a bias-controlled multiplex PCR. As for the original processing: The number of nucleated cells in each sample was estimated from the amplification of reference gene primers within the assay. To quantify the absolute abundance of each unique TCRbeta CDR3 rearrangement, sequence reads were collapsed and filtered. Productive Simpson clonality was computed per sample as the square root of Simpson's diversity index over productive rearrangements. Here the immuneACCESS table is served through TCRdb, limited to in-frame sequences with V and J called. Missing clones are a known gap in these copies; in checked studies unresolved V genes cover under half, and the rest lacks a known reason. That table gives V, J and clone size, and the DNA gave D and trimming. A total of 320,000 or so clones appear in this sample, 85% of them only once. The leading ten clones occupy under 2% of the sample.

As encoded in the germline V gene, CDR1 is ENHRY while CDR2 is SYGVKD. The CDR3 measures 14 amino acids from cysteine to phenylalanine. CDR3 DNA is the only sequence kept; it has 42 bases, read in frame from the first base. Trimming costs V 6 bases and J 2 bases, and their ends lie 10 bases apart. The sequenced sample consisted of PBMCs or T cells enriched from blood (not recorded which). The sequence was collected from a woman in her 30s who had been exposed to COVID-19. The chain couples TRBV10-3 to TRBJ2-2; a tentative D match to TRBD1 spans 5 bases. Here the CDR3 is given as CAIRKTVNTGELFF. The nucleotide sequence reads as follows: TGTGCCATCAGGAAGACAGTTAACACCGGGGAGCTGTTTTTT.